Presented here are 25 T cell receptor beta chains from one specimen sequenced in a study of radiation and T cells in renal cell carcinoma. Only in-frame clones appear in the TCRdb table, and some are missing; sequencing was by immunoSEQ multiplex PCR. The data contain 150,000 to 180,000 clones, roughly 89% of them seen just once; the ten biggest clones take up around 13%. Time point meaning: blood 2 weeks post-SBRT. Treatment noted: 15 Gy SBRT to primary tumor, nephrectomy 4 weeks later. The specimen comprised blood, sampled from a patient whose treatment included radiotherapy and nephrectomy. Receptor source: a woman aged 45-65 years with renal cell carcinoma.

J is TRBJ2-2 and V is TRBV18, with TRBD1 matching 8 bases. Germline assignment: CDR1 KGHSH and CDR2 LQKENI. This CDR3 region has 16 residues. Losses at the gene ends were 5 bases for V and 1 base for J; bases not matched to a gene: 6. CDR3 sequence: CASSNLGTGNTGELFF. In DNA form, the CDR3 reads TGTGCCAGCTCAAATCTAGGGACAGGGAACACCGGGGAGCTGTTTTTT.

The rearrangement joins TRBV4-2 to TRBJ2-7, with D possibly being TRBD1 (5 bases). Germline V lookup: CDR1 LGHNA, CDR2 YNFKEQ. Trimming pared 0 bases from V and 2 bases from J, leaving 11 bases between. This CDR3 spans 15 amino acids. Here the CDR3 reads CASSQEQVGTYEQYF. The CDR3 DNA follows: TGTGCCAGCAGCCAAGAACAGGTGGGAACCTACGAGCAGTACTTC.

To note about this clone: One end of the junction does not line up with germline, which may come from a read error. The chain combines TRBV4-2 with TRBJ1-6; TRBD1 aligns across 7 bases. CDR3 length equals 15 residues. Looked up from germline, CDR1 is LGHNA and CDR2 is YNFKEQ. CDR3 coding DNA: TGTGCCAGCAGCAAAGAGACAGGGTCGGCTTCACCCCTCCACTTT. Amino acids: CASSKETGSASPLHF.

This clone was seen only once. The CDR3 protein is CASSLGDRPYNEQFF. The CDR3 nucleotides are TGTGCCAGCAGCTTGGGGGACAGACCCTACAATGAGCAGTTCTTC. V usage is TRBV5-6 and J usage is TRBJ2-1; 7 nucleotides line up with TRBD1. The CDR3 spans 15 residues. The V gene's germline CDR1 is SGHDT and CDR2 YYEEEE. V lost 0 bases and J lost 2; bases outside the gene matches: 2.

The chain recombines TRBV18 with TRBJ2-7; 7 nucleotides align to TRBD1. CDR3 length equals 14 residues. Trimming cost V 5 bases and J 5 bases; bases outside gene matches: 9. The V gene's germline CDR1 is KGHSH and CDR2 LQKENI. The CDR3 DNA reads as TGTGCCAGCTCAGTCGGACAGGAAGAGAACGAGCAGTACTTC. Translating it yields CASSVGQEENEQYF. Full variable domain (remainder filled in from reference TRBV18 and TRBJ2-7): NAGVMQNPRHLVRRRGQEARLRCSPMKGHSHVYWYRQLPEEGLKFMVYLQKENIIDESGMPKERFSAEFPKEGPSILRIQQVVRGDSAAYFCASSVGQEENEQYFGPGTRLTVT.

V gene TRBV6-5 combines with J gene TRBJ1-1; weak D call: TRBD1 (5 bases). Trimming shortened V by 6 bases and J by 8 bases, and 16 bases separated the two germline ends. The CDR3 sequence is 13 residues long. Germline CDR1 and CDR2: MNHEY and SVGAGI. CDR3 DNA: TGTGCCAGCAGGCCCCAGGGTCGGCAGGAAGCTTTCTTT. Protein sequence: CASRPQGRQEAFF.

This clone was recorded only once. The chain's CDR3 is CASDGQGPGELFF. For the CDR3, the DNA is TGTGCCAGTGACGGACAGGGTCCCGGGGAGCTGTTTTTT. The V call is TRBV19, the J call TRBJ2-2, with 8 positions matching TRBD1. Germline CDR1 and CDR2: LNHDA and SQIVND (reference sequence). The CDR3 is made up of 13 amino acids. Losses at the gene ends were 8 bases for V and 6 bases for J; bases not matched to a gene: 5. Full variable domain (rest looked up from reference TRBV19 and TRBJ2-2): DGGITQSPKYLFRKEGQNVTLSCEQNLNHDAMYWYRQDPGQGLRLIYYSQIVNDFQKGDIAEGYSVSREKKESFPLTVTSAQKNPTAFYLCASDGQGPGELFFGEGSRLTVL.

The CDR3, as DNA: TGTGCCAGCCGGGACACGGGTCGTACGAACACCGGGGAGCTGTTTTTT. This codes for CASRDTGRTNTGELFF. V usage is TRBV19 and J usage is TRBJ2-2; D perhaps matches TRBD1 (6 bases). The CDR3 consists of 16 residues. V was cut by 9 bases and J by 0 bases, with 17 bases left in between. Germline CDR1 reads LNHDA; CDR2 reads SQIVND (reference sequence).

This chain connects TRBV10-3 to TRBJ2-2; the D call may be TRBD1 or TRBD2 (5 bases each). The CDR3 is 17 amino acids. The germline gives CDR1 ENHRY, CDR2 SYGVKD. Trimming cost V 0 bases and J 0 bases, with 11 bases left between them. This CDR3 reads CAISESRGPANTGELFF. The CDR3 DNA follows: TGTGCCATCAGTGAGTCGAGGGGACCCGCGAACACCGGGGAGCTGTTTTTT.

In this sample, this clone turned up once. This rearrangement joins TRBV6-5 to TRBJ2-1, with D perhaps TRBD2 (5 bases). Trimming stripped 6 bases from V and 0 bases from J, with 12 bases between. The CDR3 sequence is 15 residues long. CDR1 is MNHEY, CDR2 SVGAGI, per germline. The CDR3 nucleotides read TGTGCCAGCAGACCCCCGGGGAGCTCCTACAATGAGCAGTTCTTC. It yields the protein CASRPPGSSYNEQFF.

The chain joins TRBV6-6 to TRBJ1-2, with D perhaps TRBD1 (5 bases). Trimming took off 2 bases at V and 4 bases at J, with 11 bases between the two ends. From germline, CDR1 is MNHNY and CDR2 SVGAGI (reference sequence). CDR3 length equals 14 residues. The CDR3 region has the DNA TGTGCCAGCAGTTACGGGTTGGGGGTCTATGGCTACACCTTC. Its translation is CASSYGLGVYGYTF.

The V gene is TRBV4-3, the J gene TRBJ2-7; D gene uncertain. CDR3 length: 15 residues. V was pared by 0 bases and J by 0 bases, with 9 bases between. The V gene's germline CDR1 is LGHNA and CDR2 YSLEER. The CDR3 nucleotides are TGCGCCAGCAGCCAAGATACCGAGTCCTCCTACGAGCAGTACTTC. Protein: CASSQDTESSYEQYF.

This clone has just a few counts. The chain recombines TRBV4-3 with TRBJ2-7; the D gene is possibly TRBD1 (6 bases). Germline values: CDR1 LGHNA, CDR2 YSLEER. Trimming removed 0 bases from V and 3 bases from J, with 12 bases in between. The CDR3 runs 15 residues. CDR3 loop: CASSQDPGDVYEQYF. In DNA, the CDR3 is TGCGCCAGCAGCCAAGATCCAGGGGACGTCTACGAGCAGTACTTC.

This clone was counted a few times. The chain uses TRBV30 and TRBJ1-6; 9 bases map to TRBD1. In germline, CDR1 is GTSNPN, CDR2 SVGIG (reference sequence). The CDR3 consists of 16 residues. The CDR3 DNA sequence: TGTGCTGGCTGGTACAGGGGGCGAACCTCACGTTCACCCCTCCACTTT. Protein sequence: CAGWYRGRTSRSPLHF.

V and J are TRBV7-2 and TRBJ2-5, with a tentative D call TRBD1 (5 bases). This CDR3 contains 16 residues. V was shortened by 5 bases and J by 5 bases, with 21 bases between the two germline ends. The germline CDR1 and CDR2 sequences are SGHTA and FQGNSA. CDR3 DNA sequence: TGTGCCAGCAGCCCCGAACCCCTAGTTCCAGGGGAGACCCAGTACTTC. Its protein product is CASSPEPLVPGETQYF.

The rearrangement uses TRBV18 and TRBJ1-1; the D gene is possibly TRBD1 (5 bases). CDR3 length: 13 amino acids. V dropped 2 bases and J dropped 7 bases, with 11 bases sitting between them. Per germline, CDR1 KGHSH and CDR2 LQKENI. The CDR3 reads CASSPRTSYEAFF. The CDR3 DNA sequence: TGTGCCAGCTCACCAAGGACATCGTATGAAGCTTTCTTT.

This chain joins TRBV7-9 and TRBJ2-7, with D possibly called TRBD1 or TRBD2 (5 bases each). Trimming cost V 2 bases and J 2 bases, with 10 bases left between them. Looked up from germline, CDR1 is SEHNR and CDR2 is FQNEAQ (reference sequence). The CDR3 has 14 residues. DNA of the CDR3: TGTGCCAGCAGCTTAAGGGAGACAGCCTACGAGCAGTACTTC. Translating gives CASSLRETAYEQYF. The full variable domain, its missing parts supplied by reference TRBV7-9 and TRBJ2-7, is DTGVSQNPRHKITKRGQNVTFRCDPISEHNRLYWYRQTLGQGPEFLTYFQNEAQLEKSRLLSDRFSAERPKGSFSTLEIQRTEQGDSAMYLCASSLRETAYEQYFGPGTRLTVT.

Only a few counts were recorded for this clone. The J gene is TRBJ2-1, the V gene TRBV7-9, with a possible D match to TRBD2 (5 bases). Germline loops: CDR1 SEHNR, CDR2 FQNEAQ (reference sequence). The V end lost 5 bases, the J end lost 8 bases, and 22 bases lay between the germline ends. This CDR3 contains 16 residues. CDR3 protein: CASSPRLLGVIDEQFF. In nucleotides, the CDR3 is TGTGCCAGCAGCCCTAGACTACTCGGCGTCATAGATGAGCAGTTCTTC.

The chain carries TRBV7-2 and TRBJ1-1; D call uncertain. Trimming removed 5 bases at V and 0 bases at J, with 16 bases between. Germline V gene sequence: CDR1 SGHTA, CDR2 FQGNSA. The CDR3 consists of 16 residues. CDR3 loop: CASSPQPGRLNTEAFF. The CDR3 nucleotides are TGTGCCAGCAGCCCTCAACCGGGCAGGTTGAACACTGAAGCTTTCTTT.

The CDR3 DNA reads as TGTGCCAGTAGTCCTTGGACTAGCGGGGAAGAGACCCAGTACTTC. Translated: CASSPWTSGEETQYF. The gene calls are TRBV19 and TRBJ2-5, with 12 bases identical to TRBD2. CDR3 length: 15 residues. In germline, CDR1 is LNHDA, CDR2 SQIVND (reference sequence). Trimming removed 5 bases from V and 3 bases from J; junction bases left unmatched: 4.

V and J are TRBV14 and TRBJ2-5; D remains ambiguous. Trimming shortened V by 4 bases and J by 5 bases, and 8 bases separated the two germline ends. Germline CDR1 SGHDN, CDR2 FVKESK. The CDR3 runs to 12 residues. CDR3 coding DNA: TGTGCCAGCAGCCGGTATAGTGAGACCCAGTACTTC. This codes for CASSRYSETQYF. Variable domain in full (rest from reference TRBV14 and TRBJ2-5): EAGVTQFPSHSVIEKGQTVTLRCDPISGHDNLYWYRRVMGKEIKFLLHFVKESKQDESGMPNNRFLAERTGGTYSTLKVQPAELEDSGVYFCASSRYSETQYFGPGTRLLVL.

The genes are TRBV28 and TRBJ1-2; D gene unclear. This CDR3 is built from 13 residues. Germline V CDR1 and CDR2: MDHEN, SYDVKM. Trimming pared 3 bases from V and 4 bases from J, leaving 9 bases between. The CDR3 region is CASSLPARYGYTF. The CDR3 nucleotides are TGTGCCAGCAGTTTGCCAGCCCGCTATGGCTACACCTTC.

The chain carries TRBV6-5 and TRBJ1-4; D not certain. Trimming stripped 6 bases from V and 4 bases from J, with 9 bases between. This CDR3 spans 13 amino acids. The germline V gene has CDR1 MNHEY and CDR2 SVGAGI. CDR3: CASRGRGNEKLFF. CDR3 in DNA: TGTGCCAGCAGGGGTCGTGGTAATGAAAAACTGTTTTTT.

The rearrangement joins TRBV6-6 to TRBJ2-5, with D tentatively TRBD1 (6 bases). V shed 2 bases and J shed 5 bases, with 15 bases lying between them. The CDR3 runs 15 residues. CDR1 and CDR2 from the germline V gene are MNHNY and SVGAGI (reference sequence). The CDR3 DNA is TGTGCCAGCAGTTACGGTGGGGGCGGCGGGGAGACCCAGTACTTC. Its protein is CASSYGGGGGETQYF.

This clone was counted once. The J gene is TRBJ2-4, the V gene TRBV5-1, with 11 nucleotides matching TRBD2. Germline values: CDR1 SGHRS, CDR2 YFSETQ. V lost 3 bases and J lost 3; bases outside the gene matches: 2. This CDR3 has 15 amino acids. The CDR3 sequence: CASSYTSGGKNIQYF. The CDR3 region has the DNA TGCGCCAGCAGCTACACTAGCGGGGGCAAAAACATTCAGTACTTC.